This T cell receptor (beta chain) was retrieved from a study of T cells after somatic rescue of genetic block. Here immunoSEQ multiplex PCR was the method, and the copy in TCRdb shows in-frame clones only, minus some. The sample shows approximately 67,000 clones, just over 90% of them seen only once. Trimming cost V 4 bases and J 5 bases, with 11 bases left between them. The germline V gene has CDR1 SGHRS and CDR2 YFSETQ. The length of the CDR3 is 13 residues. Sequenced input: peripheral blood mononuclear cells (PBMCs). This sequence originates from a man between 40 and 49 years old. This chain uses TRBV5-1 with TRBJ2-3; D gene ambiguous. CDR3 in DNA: TGCGCCAGCAGCCTCCCAGGCGGAGATACGCAGTATTTT. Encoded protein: CASSLPGGDTQYF.